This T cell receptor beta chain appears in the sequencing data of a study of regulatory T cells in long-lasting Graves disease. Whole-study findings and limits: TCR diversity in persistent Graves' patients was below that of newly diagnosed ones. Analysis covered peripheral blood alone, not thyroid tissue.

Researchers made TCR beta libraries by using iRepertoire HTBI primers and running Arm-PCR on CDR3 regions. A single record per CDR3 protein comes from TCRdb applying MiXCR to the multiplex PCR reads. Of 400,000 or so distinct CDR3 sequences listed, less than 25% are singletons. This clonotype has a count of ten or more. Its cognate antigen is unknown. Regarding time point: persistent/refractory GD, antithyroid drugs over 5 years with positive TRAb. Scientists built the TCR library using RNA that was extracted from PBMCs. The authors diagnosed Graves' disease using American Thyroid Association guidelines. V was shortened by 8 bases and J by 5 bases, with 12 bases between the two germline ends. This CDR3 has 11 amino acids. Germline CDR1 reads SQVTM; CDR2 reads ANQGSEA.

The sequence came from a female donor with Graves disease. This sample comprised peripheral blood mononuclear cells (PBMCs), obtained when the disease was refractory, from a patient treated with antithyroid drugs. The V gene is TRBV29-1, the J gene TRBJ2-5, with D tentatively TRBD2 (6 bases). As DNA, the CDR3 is TGCAGCCCGACCCGGGGGGAGACCCAGTACTTC. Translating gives CSPTRGETQYF.